The sequence of this T cell receptor beta chain was determined in a study of siplizumab effects on memory and regulatory T cells. In each sample, some 10^5 TCR templates were assayed. Libraries were prepared by immunoSEQ multiplex PCR; TCRdb keeps only in-frame clonotypes and omits some of them. The table records some 100,000 clones, 75% to 95% of them present only once. Of note for this clone: Its matching antigen is unknown.

This CDR3 comprises 15 residues. Germline V lookup: CDR1 WSHSY, CDR2 SAAADI. Trimming took 6 bases from V and 2 from J; bases not matched to a gene: 6. General study findings and limits: Siplizumab significantly lowered the alloreactive sequences that could be traced to unstimulated CD4+ memory cells. The diversity of naive T cells seemed greater than that of memory cells, and their alloresponse contribution seemed major.

The receptor comes from a human donor in good health. Some clones in this sample may be carry-over from other donors' samples. The V call is TRBV10-2, the J call TRBJ2-7; 11 bases fit TRBD2. Specimen: CD4+ T cells sorted from blood. DNA of the CDR3: TGCGCCAGCAGAACGACTAGCGGGGCCACCTACGAGCAGTACTTC. Amino acid sequence: CASRTTSGATYEQYF.